These T cell receptor beta chains were read from a single sample in a study of blood T cell repertoires in COVID-19. Assay used: immunoSEQ multiplex PCR; TCRdb lists only in-frame clones, some missing. The table includes some 24,000 clones, around nine tenths detected once. Sequencing used peripheral blood. All receptors derive from a man aged 45-65 years with active COVID-19. CDR3s include the opening cysteine and the closing phenylalanine or tryptophan. D genes are given only for firm matches. A row's size may be missing; if present it is once, few, many or a size class.

v_call	clone_size	d_call	j_call	cdr3_nt	cdr3_aa
TRBV18	NA	NA	TRBJ1-2	TGTGCCAGCTCAAGTGACAGTAACTATGGCTACACCTTC	CASSSDSNYGYTF
TRBV10-3	NA	NA	TRBJ1-5	TGTGCCATCAGTGAGTCCCAAGTGGGCGCTGGGCAGCCCCAGCATTTT	CAISESQVGAGQPQHF
TRBV12-5	NA	NA	TRBJ2-1	TGTGCTAGTTCCCAGGGGCGGAATGAGCAGTTCTTC	CASSQGRNEQFF
TRBV5-1	NA	TRBD1	TRBJ1-2	TGCGCCAGCAGCCTAACCTCGGGACAGGGTAACTATGGCTACACCTTC	CASSLTSGQGNYGYTF
TRBV28	once	TRBD2	TRBJ2-7	TGTGCCAGCAGACGAGGTGGGACTAGCGGGATCTACGAGCAGTACTTC	CASRRGGTSGIYEQYF
TRBV2	NA	TRBD2	TRBJ2-1	TGTGCCAGCCCGGGAGGGGGGGCAGGTATAAATGAGCAGTTCTTC	CASPGGGAGINEQFF
TRBV5-1	NA	TRBD1	TRBJ2-3	TGCGCCAGCAGCTTGGCCGGGACAGGCTTGGCAGATACGCAGTATTTT	CASSLAGTGLADTQYF
TRBV18	NA	NA	TRBJ1-6	TGTGCCAGCTCAGCCGAGGGTTATTCACCCCTCCACTTT	CASSAEGYSPLHF
TRBV7-2	NA	TRBD1	TRBJ1-2	TGTGCCAGCAGCTTTGACAGGGGACGCTATGGCTACACCTTC	CASSFDRGRYGYTF
TRBV27	once	NA	TRBJ2-3	TGTGCCAGCAGTCCGTCCACAGATACGCAGTATTTT	CASSPSTDTQYF
TRBV7-3	once	TRBD2	TRBJ2-3	TGTGCCAGCAGCACGGGACTACACACAGATACGCAGTATTTT	CASSTGLHTDTQYF
TRBV7-2	NA	TRBD2	TRBJ2-2	TGTGCCAGCAGCCTTATATTATTAGCGGGACCCGGGGAGCTGTTTTTT	CASSLILLAGPGELFF
TRBV19	few	TRBD1	TRBJ1-5	TGTGCCAGTAGTGACGACAGGGGGAGTAGGCAGCCCCAGCATTTT	CASSDDRGSRQPQHF
TRBV29-1	NA	NA	TRBJ1-1	TGCAGCGCCGTATTGGGGCTGGGCACTGAAGCTTTCTTT	CSAVLGLGTEAFF
TRBV19	NA	TRBD2	TRBJ2-3	TGTGCCAGTAGTAAGCTAGCGGGAGCGACAGATACGCAGTATTTT	CASSKLAGATDTQYF
TRBV7-9	NA	NA	TRBJ1-2	TGTGCCAGCAGCTTTTCTACGGCGGATGGCTACACCTTC	CASSFSTADGYTF
TRBV2	NA	NA	TRBJ1-6	TGTGCCAGCAGACCGGGGTCGGGTAATTCACCCCTCCACTTT	CASRPGSGNSPLHF
TRBV20-1	NA	TRBD2	TRBJ2-1	TGCAGTGCTAGTAGACTAGCGGGCTTCCCGGTTGAGCAGTTCTTC	CSASRLAGFPVEQFF
TRBV18	NA	NA	TRBJ2-2	TGTGCCAGCTCCCAAAGGGGTACGGAGGGGGCGCTGAACACCGGGGAGCTGTTTTTT	CASSQRGTEGALNTGELFF
TRBV5-4	NA	NA	TRBJ2-7	TGTGCCAGCAGCTTGTCTCGGAGAGGACATTCCTACGAGCAGTACTTC	CASSLSRRGHSYEQYF
TRBV28	once	TRBD2	TRBJ2-5	TGTGCCAGCAGTCCCAGCGCGGGGGTTAGGGAGACCCAGTACTTC	CASSPSAGVRETQYF
TRBV24-1	NA	TRBD1	TRBJ1-1	TGTGCCACCAGTGATACCGGGACAGATAGGGAGAACACTGAAGCTTTCTTT	CATSDTGTDRENTEAFF
TRBV5-4	NA	TRBD2	TRBJ2-3	TGTGCCAGCAGCTTGGCGGGGCTAGCGGGGGAACGAGATACGCAGTATTTT	CASSLAGLAGERDTQYF
TRBV11-3	NA	NA	TRBJ2-5	TGTGCCAGCAGCTTAGATTCGGAGACCCAGTACTTC	CASSLDSETQYF
TRBV7-2	NA	TRBD1	TRBJ1-2	TGTGCCAGCAGCCGGGGACAGCTTTATGGCTACACCTTC	CASSRGQLYGYTF
TRBV30	NA	NA	TRBJ2-7	TGTGCCTGGGGAAGCGGGGGACAGCCCTCTTTTGAGCAGTACTTC	CAWGSGGQPSFEQYF
TRBV3-1/TRBV3-2	NA	NA	TRBJ2-7	TGTGCCAGCGGGTCGGACGGGGCCTACGAGCAGTACTTC	CASGSDGAYEQYF